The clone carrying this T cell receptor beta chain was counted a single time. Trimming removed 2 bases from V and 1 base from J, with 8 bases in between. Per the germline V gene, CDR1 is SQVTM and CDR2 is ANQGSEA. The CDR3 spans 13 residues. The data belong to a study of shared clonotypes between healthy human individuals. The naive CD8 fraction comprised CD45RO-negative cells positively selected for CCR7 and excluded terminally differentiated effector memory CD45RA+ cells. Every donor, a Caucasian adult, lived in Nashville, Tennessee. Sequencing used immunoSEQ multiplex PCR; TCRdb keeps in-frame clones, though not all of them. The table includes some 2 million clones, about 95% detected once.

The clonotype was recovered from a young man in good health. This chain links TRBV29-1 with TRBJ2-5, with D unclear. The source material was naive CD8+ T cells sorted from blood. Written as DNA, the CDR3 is TGCAGCGTTGAAATACGCCCCCAAGAGACCCAGTACTTC. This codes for CSVEIRPQETQYF.